This T cell receptor (beta chain) was recovered during a study of blood T cell repertoires in COVID-19 (dated by TCRdb to the early 2020s). In terms of the full investigation: Collaborator samples came from the United States, Italy and Spain and covered acute and convalescent phases of COVID-19. Nearly every sample came with metadata listing a de-identified subject ID, COVID-19 status, age in years and sex. Where HLA class I and class II types were available, the types were taken from metadata supplied by the sample provider, not from assay-based typing. The samples were drawn from the first 160 participants of the ongoing ImmuneRACE study and from 950 to 1,500 subjects provided by 6 global collaborators. A freely available public database, intended as a resource for researchers studying the immune response to SARS-CoV-2, is where the repertoires were released. The dataset comprised deeply sampled blood TCRbeta repertoires from subjects exposed to, actively infected with, or recovered from COVID-19. The material from the prospective study consisted of cDNA or gDNA derived from T cells, B-cell-depleted T cells, or PBMCs. What the work shows at the level of the full study, not this receptor alone: The amount of clinical and demographic metadata varied by source and participant and was provided uncurated.

One collaborating source in Seattle enrolled patients while the patients were actively infected and followed the patients over time throughout the course of disease. Whole blood was collected in K2EDTA tubes by collaborating institutions according to the institutions' own protocols. For TCRbeta analysis, collaborators shipped samples as frozen whole blood, isolated PBMCs, or DNA extracted from either of those sample types. A note on this clone: Which antigen it targets is not known. No quality values exist for individual bases; no much larger clone is one base distant.

Including cysteine and phenylalanine, the CDR3 has 14 amino acids. Only CDR3 DNA remains: 42 bases, in frame from the first base. V has 1 base trimmed and J has 3 bases trimmed; junction bases matching no gene number 1. The germline V gene encodes CDR1 MRHNA and CDR2 SNTAGT. TCRbeta CDR3 regions were amplified from genomic DNA using the immunoSEQ Assay, a bias-controlled multiplex PCR. Per the source publication's procedure: The number of nucleated cells in each sample was estimated by amplification of reference gene primers within the assay. To quantify the absolute abundance of each unique TCRbeta CDR3 rearrangement, sequence reads were collapsed and filtered. For each sample, productive Simpson clonality was calculated by taking the square root of Simpson's diversity index across productive rearrangements. What TCRdb holds here is the immuneACCESS table cut down to in-frame rearrangements. Part of the clones is not present; checked against another copy, under half of the missing clones reflect an unresolved V gene, and the others are unexplained. V and J calls and clone size follow that table, whereas D and trimming were derived from the DNA. Here the sample has 200,000 to 300,000 clones; about 91% occur a single time. The ten largest clones represent around 2.5% of the sample.

The rearranged chain carries TRBV6-4 and TRBJ1-1, with 8 central nucleotides matching TRBD1. This sequence originates from a person between 18 and 35 years old with COVID-19, enrolled during active disease. The sample taken for sequencing was peripheral blood. The DNA sequence reads TGTGCCAGCAGTGACTTGGACAGGGACACTGAAGCTTTCTTT. This sequence encodes CASSDLDRDTEAFF.